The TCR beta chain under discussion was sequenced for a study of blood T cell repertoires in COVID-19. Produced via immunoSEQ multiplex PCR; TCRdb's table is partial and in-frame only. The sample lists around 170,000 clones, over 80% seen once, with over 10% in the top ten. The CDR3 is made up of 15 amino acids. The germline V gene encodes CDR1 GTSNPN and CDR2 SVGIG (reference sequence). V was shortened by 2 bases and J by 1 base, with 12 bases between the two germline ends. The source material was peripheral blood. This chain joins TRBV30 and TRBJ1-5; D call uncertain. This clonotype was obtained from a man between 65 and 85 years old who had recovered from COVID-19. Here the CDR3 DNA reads TGTGCCTGGAGTCTCCCTTTCCTAAGCAATCAGCCCCAGCATTTT. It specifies CAWSLPFLSNQPQHF.